This T cell receptor (beta chain) was retrieved from a study of blood T cells in healthy people across ages. This clonotype was seen only a few times. It was with a sample-barcoded 5' primer and a J-beta primer mix that a second PCR of roughly 7 to 12 cycles was run. TCRdb ran MiXCR on the 5' RACE reads and lists one entry per CDR3 protein. This table has approximately 800,000 distinct CDR3 sequences, 20% to 30% appearing once. Trimming took 1 base from V and 2 from J, leaving 9 bases between them. Germline V gene sequence: CDR1 SNHLY, CDR2 FYNNEI. CDR3 length equals 14 residues. The same sample was also used in a study of T cells of mothers and their children. That study adds: Every mother supplied over 8 million TCR beta CDR3 reads and every child around 3 million. Clones that were microchimeric and persistent were not detected among T cells.

The rearrangement links TRBV2 to TRBJ2-7; the D is unclear. The sample taken for sequencing was blood. The source is a boy aged 10-17 years in good health. CDR3 in amino acids: CASSEEVLAYEQYF. The DNA for the CDR3 is TGTGCCAGCAGTGAAGAAGTTCTGGCCTACGAGCAGTACTTC.